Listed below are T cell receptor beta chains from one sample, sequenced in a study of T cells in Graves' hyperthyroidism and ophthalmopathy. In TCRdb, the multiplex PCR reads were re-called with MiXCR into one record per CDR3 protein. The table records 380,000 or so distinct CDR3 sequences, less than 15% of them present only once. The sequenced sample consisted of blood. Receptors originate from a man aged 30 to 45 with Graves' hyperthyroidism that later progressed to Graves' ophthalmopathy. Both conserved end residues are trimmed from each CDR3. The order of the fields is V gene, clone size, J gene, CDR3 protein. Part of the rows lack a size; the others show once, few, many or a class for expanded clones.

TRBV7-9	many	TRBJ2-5	ASSPRSLAGGNQETQY
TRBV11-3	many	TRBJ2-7	ASSKTSEQY
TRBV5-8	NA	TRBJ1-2	ASSFQTGRLQANYGYT
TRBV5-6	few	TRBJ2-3	ASRPTLRGIGDTQY
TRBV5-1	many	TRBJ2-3	ASSLASGGDTQY
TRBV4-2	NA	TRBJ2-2	ASSQDVGGLNTGELF
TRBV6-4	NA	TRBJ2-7	ASSDTPGQGSTYEQY
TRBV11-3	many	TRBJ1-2	ASSLRDREEDGYT
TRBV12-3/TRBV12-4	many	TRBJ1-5	ASSLGHQPQH
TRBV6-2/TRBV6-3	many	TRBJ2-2	ASSYTVRGTANTGELF
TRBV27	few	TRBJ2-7	ASSLSMRLPYEQY
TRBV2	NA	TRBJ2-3	AIKRGRAEGSTDTQY
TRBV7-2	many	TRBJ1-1	ASSLPLGKRGMTEAF
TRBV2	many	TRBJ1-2	ASRNQGARIYGYT
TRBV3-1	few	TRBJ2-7	ASSQRGGFYEQY
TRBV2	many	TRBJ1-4	ASSSQGATNEKLF
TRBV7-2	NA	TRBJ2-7	ASSLGDWDSYEQY
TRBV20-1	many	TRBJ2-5	SARMADRGRKETQY
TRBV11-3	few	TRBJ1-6	ASSSDYLHDNRVPLH
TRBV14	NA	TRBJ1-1	ASSQDRGATTEAF
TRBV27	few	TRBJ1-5	TSSLLGGWGNQPQH
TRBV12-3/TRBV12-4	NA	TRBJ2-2	ASRLVGRGGELF
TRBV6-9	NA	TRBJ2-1	ASSYRAGRYNEQF
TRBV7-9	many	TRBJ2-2	ASSPLQPGPQNTGELF
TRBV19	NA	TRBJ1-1	ASTASTRGEAF
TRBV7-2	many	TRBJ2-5	ASSLAAGGRETQY
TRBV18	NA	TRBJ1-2	ASSPPGFSYGYT
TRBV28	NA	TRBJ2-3	ASSPWDVSYTDTQY